This passage covers 28 T cell receptor beta chains from one sample sequenced in a study of T cell changes during pregnancy in multiple sclerosis. The method was immunoSEQ multiplex PCR; TCRdb's version includes in-frame clones alone and lacks a portion of them. The sample carries almost 50,000 clones, roughly 94% recorded once. The specimen comprised CD4+ T cells from peripheral blood mononuclear cells, sampled in the third trimester of pregnancy. Receptor source: a female donor with multiple sclerosis, enrolled in a pregnancy study.

This chain connects TRBV19 to TRBJ2-1, with 10 bases lining up with TRBD1. V lost 7 bases to trimming and J lost 1 base; unmatched junction nucleotides: 4. Germline CDR1 reads LNHDA; CDR2 reads SQIVND (reference sequence). There are 15 residues in the CDR3. CDR3 in DNA: TGTGCCAGTATTCGACAGGGGGCTTCCTACAATGAGCAGTTCTTC. Translating gives CASIRQGASYNEQFF. The full variable domain, completed using reference TRBV19 and TRBJ2-1, is DGGITQSPKYLFRKEGQNVTLSCEQNLNHDAMYWYRQDPGQGLRLIYYSQIVNDFQKGDIAEGYSVSREKKESFPLTVTSAQKNPTAFYLCASIRQGASYNEQFFGPGTRLTVL.

V is TRBV2 and J is TRBJ2-5; a possible D gene is TRBD1 (6 bases). CDR3 size: 15 residues. Germline V gene data show CDR1 as SNHLY and CDR2 as FYNNEI. V lost 6 bases and J lost 1, with 15 bases in between. The CDR3 is CASRRGNRAQETQYF. The CDR3 DNA reads TGTGCCAGCAGAAGGGGGAACAGGGCCCAAGAGACCCAGTACTTC.

The J gene is TRBJ2-7, the V gene TRBV5-6, with 7 bases that match TRBD2. Trimming removed 3 bases from V and 4 bases from J; junction bases left unmatched: 13. CDR1 SGHDT and CDR2 YYEEEE come from the germline V gene. The CDR3 extends over 16 amino acids. The CDR3 DNA reads TGTGCCAGCAGCTGGAGACTACAAGCGGGGCTTTACGAGCAGTACTTC. Translation gives CASSWRLQAGLYEQYF.

The chain employs TRBV9 and TRBJ2-1; D perhaps matches TRBD2 (5 bases). Germline CDR1 SGDLS, CDR2 YYNGEE. V was clipped by 0 bases and J by 8 bases, with 12 bases between them. The CDR3 totals 14 residues. This CDR3 is CASSVAGWSDEQFF. The CDR3 DNA follows: TGTGCCAGCAGCGTAGCGGGGTGGAGCGATGAGCAGTTCTTC.

On this clone: The junction differs from germline at one of its ends, possibly a read error. The gene calls are TRBV12-5 and TRBJ1-1; D not resolved. The length of the CDR3 is 11 residues. Germline V lookup: CDR1 LGHNT, CDR2 FRNRAP. The chain's CDR3 is CASGFNSEAFF. CDR3 bases: TGTGCTAGTGGTTTTAACAGTGAAGCTTTCTTT.

The rearrangement joins TRBV9 to TRBJ1-6, with D maybe TRBD1 (6 bases). Germline-derived CDR1 and CDR2 are SGDLS and YYNGEE. The CDR3 length is 15 residues. V was pared by 0 bases and J by 9 bases, with 13 bases between. The CDR3 region has the DNA TGTGCCAGCAGCGTAGGGCAGGGGCAGGGTTCACCCCTCCACTTT. Its protein is CASSVGQGQGSPLHF.

The V and J genes are TRBV5-1 and TRBJ1-4; 9 bases are shared with TRBD1. The germline V gene encodes CDR1 SGHRS and CDR2 YFSETQ. The CDR3 sequence is 17 residues long. Trimming at V came to 0 bases and at J to 3 bases, leaving 6 bases not matched to a gene. The CDR3 bases are TGCGCCAGCAGCTTGGCCCGGACAGGGGTGGCTAATGAAAAACTGTTTTTT. As protein: CASSLARTGVANEKLFF. The full variable domain, with the rest looked up from reference TRBV5-1 and TRBJ1-4, is KAGVTQTPRYLIKTRGQQVTLSCSPISGHRSVSWYQQTPGQGLQFLFEYFSETQRNKGNFPGRFSGRQFSNSRSEMNVSTLELGDSALYLCASSLARTGVANEKLFFGSGTQLSVL.

J is TRBJ2-3 and V is TRBV7-9, with D possibly matching TRBD2 (5 bases). CDR1 is SEHNR and CDR2 is FQNEAQ in the germline V gene (reference sequence). The CDR3 contains 14 residues. Trimming pared 9 bases from V and 1 base from J, leaving 14 bases between. The CDR3, as DNA: TGTGCCAGAACAACTAGTACGGGCACAGATACGCAGTATTTT. It codes for CARTTSTGTDTQYF.

The CDR3 region is CASSLIAGGYNEQFF. The CDR3 DNA reads as TGTGCCAGCAGCCTAATAGCGGGAGGGTACAATGAGCAGTTCTTC. This rearrangement joins TRBV7-8 to TRBJ2-1; 11 bases fit TRBD2. The CDR3 is made up of 15 amino acids. CDR1 and CDR2 from the germline V gene are SGHVS and FQNEAQ. V trimming: 5 bases; J trimming: 4 bases; junction bases outside the gene matches: 4.

V gene TRBV29-1 combines with J gene TRBJ1-2, with 9 nucleotides matching TRBD1. The CDR3 is 13 residues long. CDR1 and CDR2 from the germline V gene are SQVTM and ANQGSEA. Trimming cost V 2 bases and J 4 bases; bases outside gene matches: 2. The CDR3 coding sequence is TGCAGCGTTGAAACAGGGGGCGGCTATGGCTACACCTTC. Its protein product is CSVETGGGYGYTF.

DNA of the CDR3: TGTGCCAGCTCACCGGGACAGAACTACGAGCAGTACTTC. Translating it yields CASSPGQNYEQYF. J is TRBJ2-7 and V is TRBV18; 7 positions match TRBD1. CDR3 length equals 13 residues. Unmatched junction bases numbered 2, after V lost 3 bases and J lost 3 bases. Germline V gene sequence: CDR1 KGHSH, CDR2 LQKENI.

This clone was seen a single time. The gene calls are TRBV13 and TRBJ1-3, with D possibly being TRBD1 (6 bases). In germline, CDR1 is PRHDT, CDR2 FYEKMQ (reference sequence). The CDR3 covers 16 residues. The V end lost 5 bases, the J end lost 0 bases, and 14 bases lay between the germline ends. Here the CDR3 DNA reads TGTGCCAGCAGCAACAGGGCATCCCTCTCTGGAAACACCATATATTTT. It specifies CASSNRASLSGNTIYF.

The V call is TRBV2, the J call TRBJ1-1, with TRBD1 as a possible D gene (6 bases). The CDR3 loop spans 14 amino acids. The V gene's germline CDR1 is SNHLY and CDR2 FYNNEI. The germline V and J ends were trimmed by 8 bases and 0 bases, with 13 bases remaining between them. The CDR3 loop reads CASGYRVLNTEAFF. DNA for the CDR3: TGTGCCAGCGGCTACAGGGTTTTGAACACTGAAGCTTTCTTT. Looking up the rest from reference TRBV2 and TRBJ1-1 gives the full variable domain: EPEVTQTPSHQVTQMGQEVILRCVPISNHLYFYWYRQILGQKVEFLVSFYNNEISEKSEIFDDQFSVERPDGSNFTLKIRSTKLEDSAMYFCASGYRVLNTEAFFGQGTRLTVV.

The chain joins TRBV5-1 to TRBJ2-7, with TRBD2 matching 8 bases. Germline V gene sequence: CDR1 SGHRS, CDR2 YFSETQ. V lost 0 bases and J lost 3; bases outside the gene matches: 5. The CDR3 is 15 amino acids. The chain's CDR3 is CASSLDGRAFYEQYF. CDR3 in DNA: TGCGCCAGCAGCTTGGACGGGAGGGCCTTCTACGAGCAGTACTTC.

The chain uses TRBV12-2 and TRBJ1-6; the D call in the table, TRBD1, was not verified against the DNA. TRBV12-2 counts as a pseudogene. The CDR3 length is 15 residues. DNA for the CDR3: TGTGCAAGTCGATGTTGGACAGGGAGGAGATCACCCCTCCACTTT. Its protein is CASRCWTGRRSPLHF.

The rearrangement links TRBV6-4 to TRBJ1-1; TRBD1 matches 7 bases. V lost 5 bases and J lost 8; bases outside the gene matches: 8. The germline gives CDR1 MRHNA, CDR2 SNTAGT. CDR3 length: 13 residues. The chain's CDR3 is CASSRTRDSEAFF. CDR3 DNA: TGTGCCAGCAGTAGGACCCGGGACAGCGAAGCTTTCTTT.

This chain uses TRBV11-2 with TRBJ2-7; 12 bases match TRBD2. In germline, CDR1 is SGHAT, CDR2 FQNNGV. The CDR3 extends over 16 amino acids. The V segment lost 5 bases and the J segment 7 bases; nucleotides outside the gene matches: 12. CDR3 DNA sequence: TGTGCCAGCAGCCCTACACCTAGCGGGAGGGCCGGAGAGCAGTACTTC. It specifies CASSPTPSGRAGEQYF.

The chain combines TRBV5-4 with TRBJ2-5; the match to TRBD1 covers 10 bases. Germline V gene lookup returns CDR1 SGHNT and CDR2 YYREEE (reference sequence). V lost 0 bases and J lost 5; bases outside the gene matches: 1. The CDR3 has 14 amino acids. The CDR3 DNA follows: TGTGCCAGCAGCTTGGGACAGGGGGCGGAGACCCAGTACTTC. Its translation is CASSLGQGAETQYF. Together with reference TRBV5-4 and TRBJ2-5, the CDR3 gives the full variable domain: ETGVTQSPTHLIKTRGQQVTLRCSSQSGHNTVSWYQQALGQGPQFIFQYYREEENGRGNFPPRFSGLQFPNYSSELNVNALELDDSALYLCASSLGQGAETQYFGPGTRLLVL.

The chain carries TRBV29-1 and TRBJ2-2, with 7 bases that match TRBD2. CDR3 length equals 13 residues. Germline CDR1 and CDR2: SQVTM and ANQGSEA. Trimming removed 6 bases from V and 1 base from J; junction bases left unmatched: 2. CDR3 region: CSVKRENTGELFF. The CDR3, as DNA: TGCAGCGTCAAGCGGGAGAACACCGGGGAGCTGTTTTTT.

This clone was observed a single time. V usage is TRBV11-3 and J usage is TRBJ2-7; unclear D gene. V dropped 5 bases and J dropped 7 bases, with 6 bases sitting between them. CDR3 length: 10 amino acids. CDR1 is SGHNT and CDR2 is YENEEA in the germline V gene. The CDR3 is CASSRWEQYF. The DNA of the CDR3 is TGTGCCAGCAGCCGGTGGGAGCAGTACTTC.

The sample holds one count of this clone. V usage is TRBV6-5 and J usage is TRBJ2-4; 7 positions match TRBD2. The CDR3 loop spans 14 amino acids. In germline, CDR1 is MNHEY, CDR2 SVGAGI. Losses at the gene ends were 7 bases for V and 5 bases for J; bases not matched to a gene: 8. The DNA of the CDR3 is TGTGCCAGCATTGGACCAGGGAGGGAAAACATTCAGTACTTC. Residues: CASIGPGRENIQYF.

The rearrangement links TRBV19 to TRBJ2-6, with TRBD1 as a possible D gene (5 bases). The CDR3 length is 17 residues. CDR1 and CDR2 from the germline V gene are LNHDA and SQIVND (reference sequence). The V gene lost 1 base and the J gene lost 2 bases, with 12 bases spanning the gap. The CDR3 DNA reads TGTGCCAGTAGTATAGCAAGGGGTTTAGCTGGGGCCAACGTCCTGACTTTC. It translates to CASSIARGLAGANVLTF.

The gene calls are TRBV7-3 and TRBJ2-1, with D possibly matching TRBD2 (6 bases). Germline V gene lookup returns CDR1 SGHTA and CDR2 FQGTGA. The V end was cut by 4 bases, the J end by 3 bases, with 19 bases between. The CDR3 length is 17 residues. CDR3 nucleotides: TGTGCCAGCAGCTCCCAATTAAAGCGGGCTTACTACAATGAGCAGTTCTTC. Translation gives CASSSQLKRAYYNEQFF.

The chain recombines TRBV19 with TRBJ1-1; tentatively, D is TRBD1 (6 bases). The CDR3 spans 15 residues. V lost 6 bases to trimming and J lost 6 bases, with 20 bases between them. Germline V gives CDR1 LNHDA, CDR2 SQIVND (reference sequence). CDR3 DNA: TGTGCCAGTAGCGCACGGGACACTCAGTACGCTGAAGCTTTCTTT. Protein sequence: CASSARDTQYAEAFF.

The chain employs TRBV5-6 and TRBJ2-7; TRBD2 matches 7 bases. Unmatched junction bases numbered 17, after V lost 5 bases and J lost 6 bases. This CDR3 is built from 16 residues. Per the germline V gene, CDR1 is SGHDT and CDR2 is YYEEEE. The CDR3 DNA sequence: TGTGCCAGCAGTTTTTTGGTACTAGCGAACCCCAGCGAGCAGTACTTC. The encoded protein is CASSFLVLANPSEQYF.

This clone was seen only once. The chain combines TRBV7-2 with TRBJ1-2, with 9 nucleotides matching TRBD1. The junction had 2 bases not matched to a gene; V was cut back by 5 bases and J by 4 bases. Germline V lookup: CDR1 SGHTA, CDR2 FQGNSA. The CDR3 is 13 residues long. CDR3 protein: CASSQTGGYGYTF. DNA for the CDR3: TGTGCCAGCAGCCAGACAGGGGGCTATGGCTACACCTTC.

This clone was observed a single time. This sequence joins TRBV14 and TRBJ2-7; 10 bases fit TRBD2. The V segment lost 6 bases and the J segment 9 bases; nucleotides outside the gene matches: 14. CDR3 length: 15 residues. Germline V CDR1 and CDR2: SGHDN, FVKESK. DNA of the CDR3: TGTGCCAGCAGTCCCCGAGCGGGAGGGGGGAATCTGCAGTACTTC. Amino acid sequence: CASSPRAGGGNLQYF. The full variable domain, its missing parts supplied by reference TRBV14 and TRBJ2-7, is EAGVTQFPSHSVIEKGQTVTLRCDPISGHDNLYWYRRVMGKEIKFLLHFVKESKQDESGMPNNRFLAERTGGTYSTLKVQPAELEDSGVYFCASSPRAGGGNLQYFGPGTRLTVT.

Comments on this clone: The sample has other DNA sequences that encode this CDR3 too. The V and J genes are TRBV5-4 and TRBJ2-2; D perhaps matches TRBD2 (5 bases). Germline V gene lookup returns CDR1 SGHNT and CDR2 YYREEE (reference sequence). This CDR3 comprises 14 residues. V was shortened by 1 base and J by 7 bases, with 11 bases between the two germline ends. CDR3 DNA sequence: TGTGCCAGCAGCTTGAACCGGGGAAACGGGGAGCTGTTTTTT. This sequence encodes CASSLNRGNGELFF.